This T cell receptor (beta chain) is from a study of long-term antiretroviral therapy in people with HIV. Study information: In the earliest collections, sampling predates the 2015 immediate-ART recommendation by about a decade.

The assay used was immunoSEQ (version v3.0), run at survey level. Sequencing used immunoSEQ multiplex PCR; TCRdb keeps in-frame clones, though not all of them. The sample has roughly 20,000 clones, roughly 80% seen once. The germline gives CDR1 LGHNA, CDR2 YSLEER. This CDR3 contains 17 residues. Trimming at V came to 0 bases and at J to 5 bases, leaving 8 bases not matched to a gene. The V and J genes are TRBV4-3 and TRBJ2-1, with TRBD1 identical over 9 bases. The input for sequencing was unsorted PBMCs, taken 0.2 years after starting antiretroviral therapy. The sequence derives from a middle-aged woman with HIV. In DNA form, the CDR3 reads TGCGCCAGCAGCCAAGATATCGGGACAGGGTTCAACAATGAGCAGTTCTTC. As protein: CASSQDIGTGFNNEQFF.